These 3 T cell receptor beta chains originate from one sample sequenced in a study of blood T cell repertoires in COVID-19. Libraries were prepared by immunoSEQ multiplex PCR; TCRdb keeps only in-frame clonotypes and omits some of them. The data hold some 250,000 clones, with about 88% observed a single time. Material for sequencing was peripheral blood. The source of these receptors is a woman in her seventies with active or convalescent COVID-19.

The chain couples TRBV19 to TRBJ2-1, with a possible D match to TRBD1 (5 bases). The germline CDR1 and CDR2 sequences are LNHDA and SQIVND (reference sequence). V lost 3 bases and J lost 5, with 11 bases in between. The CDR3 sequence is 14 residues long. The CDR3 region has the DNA TGTGCCAGTAGTATTAGGCAGGGAAACAATGAGCAGTTCTTC. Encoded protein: CASSIRQGNNEQFF.

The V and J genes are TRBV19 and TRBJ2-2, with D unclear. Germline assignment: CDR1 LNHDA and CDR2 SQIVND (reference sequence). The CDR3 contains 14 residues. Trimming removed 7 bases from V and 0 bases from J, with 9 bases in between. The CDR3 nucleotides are TGTGCCAGTAAAGCCGTAGCGAACACCGGGGAGCTGTTTTTT. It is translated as CASKAVANTGELFF. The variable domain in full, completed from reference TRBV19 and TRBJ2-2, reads DGGITQSPKYLFRKEGQNVTLSCEQNLNHDAMYWYRQDPGQGLRLIYYSQIVNDFQKGDIAEGYSVSREKKESFPLTVTSAQKNPTAFYLCASKAVANTGELFFGEGSRLTVL.

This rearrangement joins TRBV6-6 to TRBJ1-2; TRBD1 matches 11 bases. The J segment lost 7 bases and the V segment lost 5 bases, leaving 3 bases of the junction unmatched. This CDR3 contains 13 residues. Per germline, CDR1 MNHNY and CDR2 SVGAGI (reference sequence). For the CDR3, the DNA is TGTGCCAGCAGTGGGACAGGGGGAGCTGGCTACACCTTC. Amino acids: CASSGTGGAGYTF.